This entry is about one T cell receptor beta chain. The source of the sample is a study of blood T cell repertoires in COVID-19. V was shortened by 0 bases and J by 6 bases, with 14 bases between the two germline ends. The CDR3 covers 15 residues. The germline V gene encodes CDR1 KGHSH and CDR2 LQKENI. Assay: immunoSEQ multiplex PCR; the TCRdb copy retains only in-frame clones and omits some. The sample holds a few hundred thousand clones, approximately 87% seen once. Sequences were obtained from PBMCs or T cells enriched from blood (not recorded which). This sequence originates from a woman in her forties or fifties who had recovered from COVID-19. The rearrangement uses TRBV18 and TRBJ1-1; a possible D gene is TRBD1 (5 bases). The CDR3: CASSPPKGRGAEAFF. The CDR3 DNA sequence: TGTGCCAGCTCACCACCTAAGGGGCGCGGGGCTGAAGCTTTCTTT.